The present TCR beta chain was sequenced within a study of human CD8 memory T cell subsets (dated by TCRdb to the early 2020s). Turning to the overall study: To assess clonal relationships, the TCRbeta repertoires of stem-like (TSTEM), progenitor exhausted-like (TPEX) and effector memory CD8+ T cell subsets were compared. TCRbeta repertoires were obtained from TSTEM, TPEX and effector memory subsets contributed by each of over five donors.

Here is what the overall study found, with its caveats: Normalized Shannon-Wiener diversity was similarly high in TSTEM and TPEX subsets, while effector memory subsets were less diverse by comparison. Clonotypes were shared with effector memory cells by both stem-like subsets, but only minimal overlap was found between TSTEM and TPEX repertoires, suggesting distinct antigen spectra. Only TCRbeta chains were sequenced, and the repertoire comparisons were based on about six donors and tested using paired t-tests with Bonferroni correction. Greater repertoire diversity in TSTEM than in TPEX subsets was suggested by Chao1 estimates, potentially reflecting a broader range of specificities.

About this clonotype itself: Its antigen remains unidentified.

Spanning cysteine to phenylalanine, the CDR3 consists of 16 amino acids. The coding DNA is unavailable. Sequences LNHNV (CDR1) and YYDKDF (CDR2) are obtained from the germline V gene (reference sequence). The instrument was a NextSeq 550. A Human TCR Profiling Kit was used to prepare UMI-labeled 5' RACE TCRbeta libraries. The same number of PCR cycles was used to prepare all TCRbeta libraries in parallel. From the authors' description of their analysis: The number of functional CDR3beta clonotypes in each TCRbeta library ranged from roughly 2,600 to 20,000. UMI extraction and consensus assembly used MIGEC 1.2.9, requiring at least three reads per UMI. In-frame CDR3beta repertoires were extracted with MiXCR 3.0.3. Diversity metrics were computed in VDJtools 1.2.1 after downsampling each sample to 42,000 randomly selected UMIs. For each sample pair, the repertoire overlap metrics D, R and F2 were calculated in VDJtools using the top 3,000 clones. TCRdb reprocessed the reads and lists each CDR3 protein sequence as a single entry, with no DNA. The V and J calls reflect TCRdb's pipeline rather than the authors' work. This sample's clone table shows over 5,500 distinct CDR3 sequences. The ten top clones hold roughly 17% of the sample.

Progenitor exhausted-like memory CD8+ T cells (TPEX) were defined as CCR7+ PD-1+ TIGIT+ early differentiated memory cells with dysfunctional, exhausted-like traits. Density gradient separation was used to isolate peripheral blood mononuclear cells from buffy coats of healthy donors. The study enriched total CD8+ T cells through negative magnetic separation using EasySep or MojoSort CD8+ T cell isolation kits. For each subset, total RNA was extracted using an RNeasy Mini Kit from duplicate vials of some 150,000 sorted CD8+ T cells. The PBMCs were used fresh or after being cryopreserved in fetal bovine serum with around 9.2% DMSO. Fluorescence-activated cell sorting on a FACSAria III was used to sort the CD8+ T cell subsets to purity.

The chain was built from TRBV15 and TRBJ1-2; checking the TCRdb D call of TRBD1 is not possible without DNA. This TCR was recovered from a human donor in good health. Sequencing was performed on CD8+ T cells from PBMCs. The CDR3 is CATSRDETGGTYGYTF.